These 16 T cell receptor beta chains originate from one sample sequenced in a study of blood T cells in healthy people across ages. The second PCR ran roughly 6 to 11 cycles with a sample-barcoded 5' primer and J-beta primers. TCRdb itself ran the 5' RACE reads through MiXCR, one entry per CDR3 protein. The sample carries about 800,000 distinct CDR3 sequences, around 25% recorded once. The same sample was also used in a study of T cells of mothers and their children.

The sequenced material came from blood. Receptor source: a boy under 18 in good health.

In DNA, the CDR3 is TGTGCCAGCAGCGTAGACCGGGATGGGGCGACCTACGAGCAGTACTTC. The encoded protein is CASSVDRDGATYEQYF. The chain employs TRBV28 and TRBJ2-7; D could derive from TRBD1 or TRBD2 (5 bases each). The CDR3 is 16 residues long. The V and J ends lost 6 bases and 2 bases respectively, with 20 bases between them. Germline V CDR1 and CDR2: MDHEN, SYDVKM.

CDR3 loop: CASSLDRNEEGYTF. The CDR3 bases are TGTGCCAGCAGCTTAGATCGGAACGAGGAAGGCTACACCTTC. This chain uses TRBV11-2 with TRBJ1-2; D gene unclear. The CDR3 runs 14 residues. The germline V and J ends were trimmed by 0 bases and 8 bases, with 13 bases remaining between them. Germline CDR1 SGHAT, CDR2 FQNNGV. Full variable domain (missing parts from reference TRBV11-2 and TRBJ1-2): EAGVAQSPRYKIIEKRQSVAFWCNPISGHATLYWYQQILGQGPKLLIQFQNNGVVDDSQLPKDRFSAERLKGVDSTLKIQPAKLEDSAVYLCASSLDRNEEGYTFGSGTRLTVV.

The sample holds a few counts of this clonotype. The V gene is TRBV3-1, the J gene TRBJ2-5, with D perhaps assigned TRBD1 or TRBD2 (5 bases each). The CDR3 has 15 residues. Trimming took off 5 bases at V and 0 bases at J, with 13 bases between the two ends. The V gene's germline CDR1 is LGHDT and CDR2 YNNKEL (reference sequence). In DNA form, the CDR3 reads TGTGCCAGCAGCACAGAGGGGCCTTACCAAGAGACCCAGTACTTC. This translates into CASSTEGPYQETQYF.

This clonotype was found a few times. The rearrangement joins TRBV20-1 to TRBJ1-1; 8 nucleotides agree with TRBD1. V lost 0 bases and J lost 6; bases outside the gene matches: 9. This CDR3 is 15 amino acids long. Germline V gene sequence: CDR1 DFQATT, CDR2 SNEGSKA (reference sequence). The CDR3 spells CSARDPQGARAEAFF. For the CDR3, the DNA is TGCAGTGCTAGAGATCCTCAGGGGGCACGGGCTGAAGCTTTCTTT.

The chain links TRBV7-3 to TRBJ1-5; D ambiguous. CDR3 length: 15 amino acids. V lost 5 bases, J lost 1 base, and 12 bases lay in between. Looked up from germline, CDR1 is SGHTA and CDR2 is FQGTGA. CDR3 protein: CASSPDGRSNQPQHF. CDR3 coding DNA: TGTGCCAGCAGCCCAGACGGGAGAAGCAATCAGCCCCAGCATTTT.

This chain connects TRBV14 to TRBJ2-7, with 11 bases that match TRBD1. This CDR3 contains 16 residues. Germline-derived CDR1 and CDR2 are SGHDN and FVKESK. V trimming: 3 bases; J trimming: 0 bases; junction bases outside the gene matches: 4. As DNA, the CDR3 is TGTGCCAGCAGCCAGAGGACAGGGGGCCGCTCCTACGAGCAGTACTTC. Encoded protein: CASSQRTGGRSYEQYF.

This clonotype was detected only a few times. The genes are TRBV5-5 and TRBJ2-7; D gene uncertain. Germline CDR1 SGHKS, CDR2 YYEKEE (reference sequence). Trimming stripped 4 bases from V and 2 bases from J, with 16 bases between. The CDR3 extends over 15 amino acids. The CDR3 DNA follows: TGTGCCAGCAGCCTATGGGATCAAGGAGCCTACGAGCAGTACTTC. This codes for CASSLWDQGAYEQYF.

The chain couples TRBV25-1 to TRBJ2-6; TRBD2 matches 7 bases. With 2 bases clipped from V and 2 bases from J, the junction kept 3 bases outside the gene matches. The CDR3 loop spans 16 amino acids. Germline V CDR1 and CDR2: MGHDK, SYGVNS. The DNA for the CDR3 is TGTGCCAGCAGTGAAAAACGGGGGGCTGGGGCCAACGTCCTGACTTTC. This sequence encodes CASSEKRGAGANVLTF.

The rearrangement uses TRBV29-1 and TRBJ2-1, with D maybe TRBD1 (5 bases). This CDR3 has 15 amino acids. Germline-derived CDR1 and CDR2 are SQVTM and ANQGSEA. The germline V and J ends were trimmed by 3 bases and 0 bases, with 12 bases remaining between them. Here the CDR3 DNA reads TGCAGCGTTGATGACAGAACGAGCTCCTACAATGAGCAGTTCTTC. Protein product: CSVDDRTSSYNEQFF.

This chain joins TRBV7-2 and TRBJ2-1; D possibly corresponds to TRBD2 (5 bases). Trimming left V 5 bases short and J 0 bases short, with 14 bases between. The CDR3 has 16 amino acids. The germline gives CDR1 SGHTA, CDR2 FQGNSA. The CDR3 DNA sequence: TGTGCCAGCAGCCCCCAGGTGGGGAGCTCCTACAATGAGCAGTTCTTC. This sequence encodes CASSPQVGSSYNEQFF.

This clonotype was seen more than once but under ten times. For the CDR3, the DNA is TGTGCCACCAGCAGGGACACCTACGAGCAGTACTTC. Protein: CATSRDTYEQYF. V usage is TRBV15 and J usage is TRBJ2-7; D perhaps matches TRBD1 (5 bases). The CDR3 extends over 12 amino acids. Germline-derived CDR1 and CDR2 are LNHNV and YYDKDF (reference sequence). The V end was cut by 3 bases, the J end by 2 bases, with 5 bases between.

In its sample, this clonotype was seen many times. The CDR3 DNA reads TGTGCCAGCAGCGTCGGAGGTAGCTATGGCTACACCTTC. Protein: CASSVGGSYGYTF. The J gene is TRBJ1-2, the V gene TRBV9; D unresolved. This CDR3 has 13 residues. The V gene lost 2 bases and the J gene lost 4 bases, with 9 bases spanning the gap. CDR1 is SGDLS and CDR2 is YYNGEE in the germline V gene.

This clonotype came up a few times. The chain couples TRBV20-1 to TRBJ1-1, with D unresolved. Germline V gene sequence: CDR1 DFQATT, CDR2 SNEGSKA (reference sequence). The CDR3 has 15 amino acids. Trimming pared 0 bases from V and 0 bases from J, leaving 11 bases between. CDR3 residues: CSAREYPRLNTEAFF. The DNA for the CDR3 is TGCAGTGCTAGAGAATATCCCAGGTTGAACACTGAAGCTTTCTTT.

The table lists this clonotype with a few counts. The chain is built from TRBV4-3 and TRBJ2-1; 7 bases are a match to TRBD2. Trimming removed 1 base from V and 7 bases from J; junction bases left unmatched: 10. This CDR3 has 16 amino acids. Germline lookup yields CDR1 LGHNA and CDR2 YSLEER. CDR3 nucleotide sequence: TGCGCCAGCAGCCAAGGGAGCGGGACCTACAATAATGAGCAGTTCTTC. The encoded protein is CASSQGSGTYNNEQFF.

The rearrangement joins TRBV20-1 to TRBJ2-1, with D uncertain. This CDR3 comprises 14 residues. V gave up 6 bases and J gave up 0 bases, with 12 bases separating them. The germline V gene has CDR1 DFQATT and CDR2 SNEGSKA (reference sequence). The CDR3 sequence: CSAPWLSSYNEQFF. CDR3 in DNA: TGCAGTGCCCCGTGGCTATCCTCCTACAATGAGCAGTTCTTC.

In this sample, this clonotype turned up a few times. This rearrangement joins TRBV6-1 to TRBJ2-1, with a tentative D call TRBD2 (6 bases). Trimming took 4 bases from V and 6 from J, leaving 16 bases between them. In germline, CDR1 is MNHNS, CDR2 SASEGT. This CDR3 comprises 15 residues. The CDR3 nucleotides read TGTGCCAGCAGTGTTCTCGGGAGCCCGGGCAATGAGCAGTTCTTC. Encoded protein: CASSVLGSPGNEQFF.